These 4 T cell receptor beta chains came from one sample sequenced in a study of cytomegalovirus exposure and HLA in healthy donors. Primers: 60 Vbeta forward and 13 Jbeta reverse. Assay: immunoSEQ multiplex PCR; the TCRdb copy retains only in-frame clones and omits some. The sample lists about 140,000 clones, roughly 80% occurring once. The sample consisted of PBMCs. The receptors stem from a female donor in good health and CMV-seronegative.

This clone has a handful of counts. The chain links TRBV7-9 to TRBJ1-4; possibly TRBD1 for D (5 bases). Germline V gene lookup returns CDR1 SEHNR and CDR2 FQNEAQ (reference sequence). This CDR3 spans 12 amino acids. Trimming took off 7 bases at V and 8 bases at J, with 11 bases between the two ends. DNA for the CDR3: TGTGCCAGCACAGGGCTTGGGGAAAAACTGTTTTTT. It codes for CASTGLGEKLFF.

The gene calls are TRBV19 and TRBJ1-2; 10 bases match TRBD1. CDR3 size: 15 residues. V lost 5 bases to trimming and J lost 4 bases; unmatched junction nucleotides: 7. The germline V gene has CDR1 LNHDA and CDR2 SQIVND (reference sequence). Here the CDR3 reads CASSPWTGGSYGYTF. The CDR3 region has the DNA TGTGCCAGTAGTCCATGGACAGGGGGTTCCTATGGCTACACCTTC. The full variable domain, completed using reference TRBV19 and TRBJ1-2, is DGGITQSPKYLFRKEGQNVTLSCEQNLNHDAMYWYRQDPGQGLRLIYYSQIVNDFQKGDIAEGYSVSREKKESFPLTVTSAQKNPTAFYLCASSPWTGGSYGYTFGSGTRLTVV.

This clone was counted once. This chain uses TRBV9 with TRBJ2-3; D not resolved. CDR3 length: 16 amino acids. Trimming took off 0 bases at V and 2 bases at J, with 13 bases between the two ends. Germline V CDR1 and CDR2: SGDLS, YYNGEE. DNA for the CDR3: TGTGCCAGCAGCGTAGAACTAACCTTAAACACAGATACGCAGTATTTT. Protein sequence: CASSVELTLNTDTQYF.

V is TRBV28 and J is TRBJ1-5; perhaps TRBD1 as D (6 bases). Per the germline V gene, CDR1 is MDHEN and CDR2 is SYDVKM. The CDR3 totals 13 residues. Trimming pared 4 bases from V and 7 bases from J, leaving 11 bases between. In nucleotides, the CDR3 is TGTGCCAGCAGTTCAGGGGCCAACCAGCCCCAGCATTTT. Its protein is CASSSGANQPQHF.